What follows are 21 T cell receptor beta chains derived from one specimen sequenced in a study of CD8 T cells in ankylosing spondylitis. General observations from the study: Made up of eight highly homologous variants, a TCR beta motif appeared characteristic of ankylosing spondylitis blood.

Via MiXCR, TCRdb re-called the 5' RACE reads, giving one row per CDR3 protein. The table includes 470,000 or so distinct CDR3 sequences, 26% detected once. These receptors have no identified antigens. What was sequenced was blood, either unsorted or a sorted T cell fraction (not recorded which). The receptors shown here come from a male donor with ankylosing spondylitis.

In DNA, the CDR3 is TGCGCCAGCAGCTTCGAGACAGGGCACGGCTACACCTTC. Translating it yields CASSFETGHGYTF. This sequence joins TRBV5-1 and TRBJ1-2; 7 nucleotides agree with TRBD1. Per the germline V gene, CDR1 is SGHRS and CDR2 is YFSETQ. Trimming took 2 bases from V and 8 from J; bases not matched to a gene: 6. The CDR3 length is 13 residues.

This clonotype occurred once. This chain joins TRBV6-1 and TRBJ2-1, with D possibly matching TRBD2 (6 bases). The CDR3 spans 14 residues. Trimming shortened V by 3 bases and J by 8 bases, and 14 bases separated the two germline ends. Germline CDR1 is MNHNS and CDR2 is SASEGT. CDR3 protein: CASSDSGALDEQFF. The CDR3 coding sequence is TGTGCCAGCAGTGATAGCGGAGCCCTCGATGAGCAGTTCTTC.

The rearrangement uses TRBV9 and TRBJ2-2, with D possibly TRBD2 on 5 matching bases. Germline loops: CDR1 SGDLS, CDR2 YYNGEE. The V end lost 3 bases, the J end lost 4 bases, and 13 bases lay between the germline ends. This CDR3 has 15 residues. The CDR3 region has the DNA TGTGCCAGCAGCGCAACTAGTTCGCGCACCGGGGAGCTGTTTTTT. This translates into CASSATSSRTGELFF.

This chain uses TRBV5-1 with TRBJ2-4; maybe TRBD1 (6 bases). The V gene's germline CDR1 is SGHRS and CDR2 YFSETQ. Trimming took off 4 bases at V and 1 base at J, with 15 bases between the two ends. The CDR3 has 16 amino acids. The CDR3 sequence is CASSPAGAPAKNIQYF. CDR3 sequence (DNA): TGCGCCAGCAGCCCCGCAGGGGCTCCGGCCAAAAACATTCAGTACTTC.

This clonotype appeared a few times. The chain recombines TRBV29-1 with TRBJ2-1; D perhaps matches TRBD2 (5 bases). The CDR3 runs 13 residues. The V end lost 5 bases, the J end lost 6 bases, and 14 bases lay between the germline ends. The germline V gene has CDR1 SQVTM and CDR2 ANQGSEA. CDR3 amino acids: CSVTGLESNEQFF. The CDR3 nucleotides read TGCAGCGTTACTGGACTCGAGTCCAATGAGCAGTTCTTC.

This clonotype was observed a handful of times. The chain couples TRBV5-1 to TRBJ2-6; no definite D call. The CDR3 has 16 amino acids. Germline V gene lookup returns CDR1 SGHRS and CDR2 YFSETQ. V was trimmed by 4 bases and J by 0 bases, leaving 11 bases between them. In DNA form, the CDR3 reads TGCGCCAGCAGCCCTCTGGAGATCTCTGGGGCCAACGTCCTGACTTTC. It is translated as CASSPLEISGANVLTF. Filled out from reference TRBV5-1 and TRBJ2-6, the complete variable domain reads KAGVTQTPRYLIKTRGQQVTLSCSPISGHRSVSWYQQTPGQGLQFLFEYFSETQRNKGNFPGRFSGRQFSNSRSEMNVSTLELGDSALYLCASSPLEISGANVLTFGAGSRLTVL.

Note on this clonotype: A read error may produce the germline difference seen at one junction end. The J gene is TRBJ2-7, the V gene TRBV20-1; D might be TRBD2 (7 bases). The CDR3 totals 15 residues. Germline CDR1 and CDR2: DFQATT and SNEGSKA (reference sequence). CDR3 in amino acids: CSAKSKGAGHYEQYF. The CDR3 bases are TGCAGCGCTAAGAGTAAAGGAGCGGGACACTACGAGCAGTACTTC.

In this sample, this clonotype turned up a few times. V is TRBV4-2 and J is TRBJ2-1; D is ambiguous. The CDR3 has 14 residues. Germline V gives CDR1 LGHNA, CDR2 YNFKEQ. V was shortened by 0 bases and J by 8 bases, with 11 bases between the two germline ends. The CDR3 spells CASSQDSPTDEQFF. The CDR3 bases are TGTGCCAGCAGCCAAGATAGCCCCACAGATGAGCAGTTCTTC.

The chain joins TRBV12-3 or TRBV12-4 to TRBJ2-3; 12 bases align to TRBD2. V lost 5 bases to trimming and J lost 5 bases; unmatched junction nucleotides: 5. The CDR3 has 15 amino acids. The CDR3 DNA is TGTGCCAGCAGTCCTACTAGCGGGAGGTTAGATACGCAGTATTTT. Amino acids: CASSPTSGRLDTQYF.

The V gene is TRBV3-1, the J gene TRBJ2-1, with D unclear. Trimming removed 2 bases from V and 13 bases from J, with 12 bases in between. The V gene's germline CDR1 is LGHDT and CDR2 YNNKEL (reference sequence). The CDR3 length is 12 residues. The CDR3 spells CASSQFTIPQFF. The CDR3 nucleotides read TGTGCCAGCAGCCAATTCACGATCCCCCAGTTCTTC.

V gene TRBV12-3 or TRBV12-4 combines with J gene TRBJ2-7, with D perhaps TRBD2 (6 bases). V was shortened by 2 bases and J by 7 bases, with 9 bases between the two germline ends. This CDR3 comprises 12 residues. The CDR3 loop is CASSLRGGEQYF. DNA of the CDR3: TGTGCCAGCAGTTTAAGGGGAGGAGAGCAGTACTTC.

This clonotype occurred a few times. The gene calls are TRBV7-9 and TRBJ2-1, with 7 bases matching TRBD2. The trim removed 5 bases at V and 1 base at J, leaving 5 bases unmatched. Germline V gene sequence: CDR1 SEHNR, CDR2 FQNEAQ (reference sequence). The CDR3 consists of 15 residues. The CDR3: CASSQSGRSYNEQFF. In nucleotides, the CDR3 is TGTGCCAGCAGCCAATCCGGGAGGTCCTACAATGAGCAGTTCTTC.

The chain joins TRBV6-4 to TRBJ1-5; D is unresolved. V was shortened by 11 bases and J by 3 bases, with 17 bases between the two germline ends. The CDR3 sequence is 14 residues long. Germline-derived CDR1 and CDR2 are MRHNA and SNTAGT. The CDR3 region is CAPEQEEANQPQHF. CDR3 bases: TGTGCCCCCGAGCAGGAGGAAGCCAATCAGCCCCAGCATTTT.

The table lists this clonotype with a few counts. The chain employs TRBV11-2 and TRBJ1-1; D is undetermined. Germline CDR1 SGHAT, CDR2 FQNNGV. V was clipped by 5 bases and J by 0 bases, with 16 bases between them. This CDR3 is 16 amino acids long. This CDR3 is CASSPSEEGLNTEAFF. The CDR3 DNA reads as TGTGCCAGCAGCCCCTCCGAAGAAGGGCTGAACACTGAAGCTTTCTTT.

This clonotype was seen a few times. The CDR3 loop is CASSLRQGASTEAFF. CDR3 DNA sequence: TGCGCCAGCAGCTTGAGGCAGGGGGCTAGCACTGAAGCTTTCTTT. This chain links TRBV5-1 with TRBJ1-1, with TRBD1 matching 8 bases. CDR3 size: 15 residues. V was clipped by 1 base and J by 4 bases; unmatched bases: 6. CDR1 is SGHRS, CDR2 YFSETQ, per germline. The entire variable domain, with the rest obtained from reference TRBV5-1 and TRBJ1-1, is as follows: KAGVTQTPRYLIKTRGQQVTLSCSPISGHRSVSWYQQTPGQGLQFLFEYFSETQRNKGNFPGRFSGRQFSNSRSEMNVSTLELGDSALYLCASSLRQGASTEAFFGQGTRLTVV.

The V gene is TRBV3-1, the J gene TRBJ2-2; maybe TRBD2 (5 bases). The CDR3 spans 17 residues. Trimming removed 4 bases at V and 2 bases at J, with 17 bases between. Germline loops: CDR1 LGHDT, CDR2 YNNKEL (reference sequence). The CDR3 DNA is TGTGCCAGCAGCCGAGAACTAGACTCGACCAACACCGGGGAGCTGTTTTTT. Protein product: CASSRELDSTNTGELFF.

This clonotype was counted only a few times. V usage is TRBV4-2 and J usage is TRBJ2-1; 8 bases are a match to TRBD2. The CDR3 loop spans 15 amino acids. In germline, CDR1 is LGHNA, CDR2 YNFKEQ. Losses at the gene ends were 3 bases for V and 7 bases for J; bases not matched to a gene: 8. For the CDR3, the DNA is TGTGCCAGCAGCCAGCTAACCGGGACTAGTAATGAGCAGTTCTTC. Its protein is CASSQLTGTSNEQFF.

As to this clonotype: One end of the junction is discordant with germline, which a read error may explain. The CDR3 DNA reads TGCGCCAGCAGCCTAGGAGGGGACAGGCTCATGTTCTTC. Residues: CASSLGGDRLMFF. The chain links TRBV5-1 to TRBJ2-7; 8 positions agree with TRBD1. CDR1 and CDR2 (germline): SGHRS, YFSETQ. The CDR3 is 13 amino acids.

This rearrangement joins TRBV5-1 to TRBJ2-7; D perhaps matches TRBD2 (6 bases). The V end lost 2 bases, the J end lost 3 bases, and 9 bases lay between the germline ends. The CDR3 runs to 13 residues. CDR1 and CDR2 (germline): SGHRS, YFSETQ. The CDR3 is CASSFAEGYEQYV. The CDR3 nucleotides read TGCGCCAGCAGCTTTGCGGAGGGCTACGAGCAGTACGTC.

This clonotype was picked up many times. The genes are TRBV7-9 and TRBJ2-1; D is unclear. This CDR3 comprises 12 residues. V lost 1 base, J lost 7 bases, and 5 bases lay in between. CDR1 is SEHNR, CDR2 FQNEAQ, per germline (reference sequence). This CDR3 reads CASSLDLNEQFF. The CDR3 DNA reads TGTGCCAGCAGCTTAGATTTGAATGAGCAGTTCTTC.

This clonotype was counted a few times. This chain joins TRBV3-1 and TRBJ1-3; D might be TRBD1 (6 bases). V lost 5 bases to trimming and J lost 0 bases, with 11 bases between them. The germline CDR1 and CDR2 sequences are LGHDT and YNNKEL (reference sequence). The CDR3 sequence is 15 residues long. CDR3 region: CASSSQGLSGNTIYF. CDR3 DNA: TGTGCCAGCAGCTCACAGGGCCTCTCTGGAAACACCATATATTTT.